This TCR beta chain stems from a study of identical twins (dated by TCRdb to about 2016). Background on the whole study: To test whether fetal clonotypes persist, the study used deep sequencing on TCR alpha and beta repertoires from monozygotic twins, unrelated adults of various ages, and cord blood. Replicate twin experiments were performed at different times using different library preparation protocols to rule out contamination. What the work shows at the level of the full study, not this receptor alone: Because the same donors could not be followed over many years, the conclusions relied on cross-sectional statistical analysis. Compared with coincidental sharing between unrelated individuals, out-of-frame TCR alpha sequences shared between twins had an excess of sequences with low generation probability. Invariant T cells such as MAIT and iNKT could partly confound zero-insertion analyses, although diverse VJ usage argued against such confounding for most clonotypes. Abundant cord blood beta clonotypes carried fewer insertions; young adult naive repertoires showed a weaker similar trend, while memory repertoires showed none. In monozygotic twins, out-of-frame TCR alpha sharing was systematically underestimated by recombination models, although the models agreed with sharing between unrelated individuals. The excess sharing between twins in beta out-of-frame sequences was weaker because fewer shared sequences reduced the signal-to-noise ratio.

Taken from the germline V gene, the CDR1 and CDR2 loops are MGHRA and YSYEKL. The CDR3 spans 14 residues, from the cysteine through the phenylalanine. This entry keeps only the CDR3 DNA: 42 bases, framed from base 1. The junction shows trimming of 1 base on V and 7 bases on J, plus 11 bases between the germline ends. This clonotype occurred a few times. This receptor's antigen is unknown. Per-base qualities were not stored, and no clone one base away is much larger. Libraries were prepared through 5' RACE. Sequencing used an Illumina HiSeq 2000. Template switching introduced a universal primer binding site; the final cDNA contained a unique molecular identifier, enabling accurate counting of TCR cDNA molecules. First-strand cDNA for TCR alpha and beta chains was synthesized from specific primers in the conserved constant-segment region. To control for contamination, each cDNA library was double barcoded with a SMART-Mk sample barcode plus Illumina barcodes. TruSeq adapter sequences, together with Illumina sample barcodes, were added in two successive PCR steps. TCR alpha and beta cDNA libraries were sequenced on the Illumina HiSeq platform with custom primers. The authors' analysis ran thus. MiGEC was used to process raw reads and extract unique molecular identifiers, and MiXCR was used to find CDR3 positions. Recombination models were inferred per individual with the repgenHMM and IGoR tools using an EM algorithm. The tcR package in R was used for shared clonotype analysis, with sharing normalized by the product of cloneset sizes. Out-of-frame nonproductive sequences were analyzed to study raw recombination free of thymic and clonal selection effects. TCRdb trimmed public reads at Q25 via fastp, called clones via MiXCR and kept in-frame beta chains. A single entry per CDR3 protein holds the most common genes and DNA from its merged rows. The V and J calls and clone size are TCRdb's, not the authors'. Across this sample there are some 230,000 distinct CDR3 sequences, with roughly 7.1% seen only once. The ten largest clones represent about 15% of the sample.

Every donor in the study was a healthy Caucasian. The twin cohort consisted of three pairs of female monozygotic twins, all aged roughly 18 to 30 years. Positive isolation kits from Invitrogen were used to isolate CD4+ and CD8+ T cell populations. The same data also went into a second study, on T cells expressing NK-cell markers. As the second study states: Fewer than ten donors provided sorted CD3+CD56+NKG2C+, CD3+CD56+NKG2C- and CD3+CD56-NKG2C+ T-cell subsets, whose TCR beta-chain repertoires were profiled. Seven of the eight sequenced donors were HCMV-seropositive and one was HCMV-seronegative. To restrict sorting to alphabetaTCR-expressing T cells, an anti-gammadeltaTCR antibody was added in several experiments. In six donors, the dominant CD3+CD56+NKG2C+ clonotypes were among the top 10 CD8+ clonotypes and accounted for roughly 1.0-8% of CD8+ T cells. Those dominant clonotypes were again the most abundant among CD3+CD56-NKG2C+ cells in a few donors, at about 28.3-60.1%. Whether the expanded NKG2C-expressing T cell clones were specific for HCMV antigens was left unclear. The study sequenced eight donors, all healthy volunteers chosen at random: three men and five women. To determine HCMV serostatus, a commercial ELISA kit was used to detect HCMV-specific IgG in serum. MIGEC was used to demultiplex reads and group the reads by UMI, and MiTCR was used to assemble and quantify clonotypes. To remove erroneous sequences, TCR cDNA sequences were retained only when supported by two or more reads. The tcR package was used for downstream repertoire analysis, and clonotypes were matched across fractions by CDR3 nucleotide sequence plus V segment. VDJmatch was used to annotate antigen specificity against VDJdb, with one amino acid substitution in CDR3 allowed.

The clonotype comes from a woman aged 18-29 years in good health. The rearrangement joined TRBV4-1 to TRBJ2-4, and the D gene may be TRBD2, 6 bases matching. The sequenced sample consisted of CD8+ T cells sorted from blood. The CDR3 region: CASSQGEAFNIQYF. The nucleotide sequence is TGCGCCAGCAGCCAAGGGGAGGCCTTCAACATTCAGTACTTC.